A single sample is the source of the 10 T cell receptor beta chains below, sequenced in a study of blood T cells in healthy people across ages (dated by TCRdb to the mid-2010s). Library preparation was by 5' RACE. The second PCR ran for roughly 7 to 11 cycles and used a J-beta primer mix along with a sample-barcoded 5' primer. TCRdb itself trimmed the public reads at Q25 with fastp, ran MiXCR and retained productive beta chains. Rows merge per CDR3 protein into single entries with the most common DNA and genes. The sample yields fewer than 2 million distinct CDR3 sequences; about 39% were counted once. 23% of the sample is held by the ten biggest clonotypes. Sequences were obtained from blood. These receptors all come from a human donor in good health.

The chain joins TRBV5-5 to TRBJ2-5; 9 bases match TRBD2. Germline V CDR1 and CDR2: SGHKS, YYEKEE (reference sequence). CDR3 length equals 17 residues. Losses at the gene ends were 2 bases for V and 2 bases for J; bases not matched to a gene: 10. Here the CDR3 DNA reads TGTGCCAGCAGCTTAGGGGGGCGGGGGGGCTCACAAGAGACCCAGTACTTC. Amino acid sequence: CASSLGGRGGSQETQYF.

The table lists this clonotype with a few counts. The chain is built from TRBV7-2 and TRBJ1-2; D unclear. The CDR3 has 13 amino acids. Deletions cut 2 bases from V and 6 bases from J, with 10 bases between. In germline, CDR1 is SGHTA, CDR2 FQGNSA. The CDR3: CASSLTLVNGYTF. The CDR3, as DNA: TGTGCCAGCAGCTTAACTCTTGTTAATGGCTACACCTTC. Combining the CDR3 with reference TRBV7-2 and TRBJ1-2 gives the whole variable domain GAGVSQSPSNKVTEKGKDVELRCDPISGHTALYWYRQSLGQGLEFLIYFQGNSAPDKSGLPSDRFSAERTGGSVSTLTIQRTQQEDSAVYLCASSLTLVNGYTFGSGTRLTVV.

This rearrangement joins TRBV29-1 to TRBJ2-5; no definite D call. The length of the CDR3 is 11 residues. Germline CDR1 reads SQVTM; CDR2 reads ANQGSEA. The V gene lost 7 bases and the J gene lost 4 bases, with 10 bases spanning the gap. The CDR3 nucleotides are TGCAGCGAGCAAAACGGAGAGACCCAGTACTTC. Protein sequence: CSEQNGETQYF.

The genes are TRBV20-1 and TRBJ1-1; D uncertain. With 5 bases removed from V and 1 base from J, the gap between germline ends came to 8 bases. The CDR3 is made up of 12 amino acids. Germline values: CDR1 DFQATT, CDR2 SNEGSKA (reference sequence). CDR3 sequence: CSAQKENTEAFF. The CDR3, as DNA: TGCAGTGCTCAGAAGGAGAACACTGAAGCTTTCTTT.

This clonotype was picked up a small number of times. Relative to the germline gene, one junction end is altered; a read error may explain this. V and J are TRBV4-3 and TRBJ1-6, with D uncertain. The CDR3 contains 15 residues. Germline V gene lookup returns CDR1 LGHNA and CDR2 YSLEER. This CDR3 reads CASSPGETYNSPPHF. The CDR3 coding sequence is TGCGCCAGCAGCCCTGGGGAAACCTATAATTCGCCCCCCCACTTT.

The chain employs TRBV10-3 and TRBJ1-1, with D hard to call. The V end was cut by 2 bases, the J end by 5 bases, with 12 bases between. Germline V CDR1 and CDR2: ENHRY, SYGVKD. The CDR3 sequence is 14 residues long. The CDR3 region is CAISEEGEGTEAFF. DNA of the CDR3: TGTGCCATCAGTGAGGAGGGTGAAGGGACTGAAGCTTTCTTT.

CDR3 residues: CAWTDTNEKLFF. In DNA form, the CDR3 reads TGTGCCTGGACCGATACTAATGAAAAACTGTTTTTT. The rearrangement uses TRBV30 and TRBJ1-4; D uncertain. The CDR3 covers 12 residues. The ends were cut back, 4 bases at V and 2 bases at J, with 5 bases in the middle. The germline V gene has CDR1 GTSNPN and CDR2 SVGIG (reference sequence).

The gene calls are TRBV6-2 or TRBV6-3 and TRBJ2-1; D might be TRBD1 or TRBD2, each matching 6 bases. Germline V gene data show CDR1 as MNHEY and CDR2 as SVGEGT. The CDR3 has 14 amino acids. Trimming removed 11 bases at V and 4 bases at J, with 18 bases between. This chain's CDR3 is CASGRGAEYNEQFF. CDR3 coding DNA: TGTGCCTCCGGAAGGGGGGCCGAATACAATGAGCAGTTCTTC.

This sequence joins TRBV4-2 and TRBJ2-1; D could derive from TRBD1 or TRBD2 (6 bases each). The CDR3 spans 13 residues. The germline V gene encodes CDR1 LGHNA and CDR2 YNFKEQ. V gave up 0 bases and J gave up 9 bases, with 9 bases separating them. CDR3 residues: CASSQEGGGEQFF. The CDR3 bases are TGTGCCAGCAGCCAAGAGGGGGGCGGTGAGCAGTTCTTC.

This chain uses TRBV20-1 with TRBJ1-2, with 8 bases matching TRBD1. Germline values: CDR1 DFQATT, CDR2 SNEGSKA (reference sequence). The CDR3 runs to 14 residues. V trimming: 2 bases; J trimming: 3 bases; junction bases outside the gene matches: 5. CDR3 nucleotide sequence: TGCAGTGCTAGACACTCAGGGGGCGACTATGGCTACACCTTC. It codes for CSARHSGGDYGYTF.